The source of this TCR beta chain is a study of T cells in localized non-small cell lung cancer. Study-wide findings and caveats: There was an association of higher blood T cell density with longer overall survival. Uninvolved adjacent lung had more T cell clonality than any other tissue, topping tumor. Within adjacent lung there appeared a median around 55 of the top 100 tumor clones.

Remarks on this clone: Its specificity is unknown.

In each case, adjacent lung free of atypia was taken at least 2 cm from the tumor margin. Trimming cost V 7 bases and J 1 base; bases outside gene matches: 2. CDR3 length equals 13 residues. CDR1 and CDR2 (germline): MGHDK, SYGVNS. Here immunoSEQ multiplex PCR was the method, and the copy in TCRdb shows in-frame clones only, minus some. The sample lists roughly 2,500 clones; about 29% were seen once. The clonotype comes from a woman aged 40 to 75 with stage II squamous cell lung carcinoma. The chain employs TRBV25-1 and TRBJ1-1; 8 bases align to TRBD1. The sequencing here drew on normal lung tissue next to the tumor, taken before any cancer treatment. The CDR3 here is CASMGTGNTEAFF. Written as DNA, the CDR3 is TGTGCCAGCATGGGGACAGGGAACACTGAAGCTTTCTTT.